This note documents a single TCR beta chain sequence. Its matching antigen is unknown. J lost 4 bases, V lost 5 bases, and 10 bases had no gene match. The germline CDR1 and CDR2 sequences are MNHEY and SMNVEV (reference sequence). There are 15 residues in the CDR3. The method was immunoSEQ multiplex PCR; TCRdb's version includes in-frame clones alone and lacks a portion of them. The sample lists roughly 90,000 clones; about 88% were seen once. The sample comes from a study of identifying expanded T cells in peripheral blood. Findings of the study overall: Across healthy donors, higher total template counts meant significantly greater approximately two-week count variance. About 1.2 clones differed between technical replicates, versus approximately 17 and 20 over time.

Sequences were obtained from blood. This receptor was taken from a person aged 18 to 75 in good health. The V gene is TRBV27, the J gene TRBJ1-2, with 7 positions matching TRBD1. CDR3 amino acids: CASSPTRTGLYGYTF. CDR3 in DNA: TGTGCCAGCAGTCCCACGAGGACAGGACTCTATGGCTACACCTTC.